This is a list of T cell receptor beta chains from one sample in a study of blood T cell repertoires in COVID-19. Clones were sequenced by immunoSEQ multiplex PCR, and TCRdb holds only the in-frame ones, with some missing. The table records about 300,000 clones, more than 70% of them present only once. Input material: peripheral blood. The receptors were gathered from a man younger than 35 who had recovered from COVID-19. The CDR3 runs from the conserved cysteine through the conserved F or W. D genes are given only for firm matches. Rows give clone size only sometimes, using once, few, many, or a class for an expanded clone.

j_call d_call clone_size v_call cdr3_nt cdr3_aa
TRBJ2-1 . . TRBV11-2 TGTGCCAGCAGCTTAGCACAGGGTCTTACCGAGCAGTTCTTC CASSLAQGLTEQFF
TRBJ1-6 TRBD1 . TRBV7-8 TGTGCCAGCAGCGTGGGGACAGCAGCGGGGGATTCACCCCTCCACTTT CASSVGTAAGDSPLHF
TRBJ2-7 . . TRBV7-5 TGTGCCAGAAAGACCTGGAGCGGGGGGTCTATAAACTACGAGCAGTACTTC CARKTWSGGSINYEQYF
TRBJ2-7 TRBD1 . TRBV2 TGTGCCAGCAGGGGACAGGGCTGGAACGAGCAGTACTTC CASRGQGWNEQYF
TRBJ1-2 . . TRBV13 TGTGCCAGCAGCTTGGGAATAACAGGGAATGACTATGGCTACACCTTC CASSLGITGNDYGYTF
TRBJ2-1 TRBD1 . TRBV23-1 TGCGCCAGCGCTCAGGGACAGGGCAATGACAATGAGCAGTTCTTC CASAQGQGNDNEQFF
TRBJ2-7 TRBD2 few TRBV18 TGTGCCAGCTCACCCCTGGGCGGGAGCTCCTACGAGCAGTACTTC CASSPLGGSSYEQYF
TRBJ1-5 TRBD1 . TRBV19 TGTGCCAGTAGTATAGACTATACAACAGGGGCCATCAATCAGCCCCAGCATTTT CASSIDYTTGAINQPQHF
TRBJ1-1 . few TRBV6-1 TGTGCCAGCAGTATTCGGACAGCGAACACTGAAGCTTTCTTT CASSIRTANTEAFF
TRBJ1-2 . . TRBV3-1/TRBV3-2 TGTGCCAGCAGCCAAGACGGACAGAATTTCAACTATGGCTACACCTTC CASSQDGQNFNYGYTF
TRBJ1-2 . once TRBV9 TGTGCCAGCAGCGTAGACGGGGGAGGCTACACCTTC CASSVDGGGYTF
TRBJ2-1 TRBD1 . TRBV6-2/TRBV6-3 TGTGCCAGCAGCCTGGACAGGGGCAGCTCCTACAATGAGCAGTTCTTC CASSLDRGSSYNEQFF
TRBJ2-7 TRBD2 . TRBV6-2/TRBV6-3 TGTGCCAGCAGTTACATTGCGGGGGAGACCTTAACCTACGAGCAGTACTTC CASSYIAGETLTYEQYF
TRBJ2-7 TRBD1 few TRBV27 TGTGCCAGCAGTTTATCGACAGGGGGCGGGTACGAGCAGTACTTC CASSLSTGGGYEQYF
TRBJ1-1 . . TRBV7-8 TGTGCCAGCAGCTTAGGTCGGGAAGTGGACACTGAAGCTTTCTTT CASSLGREVDTEAFF
TRBJ1-1 . . TRBV27 TGTGCCAGTACAGGGTTTCTTGAAGCTTTCTTT CASTGFLEAFF
TRBJ2-7 . . TRBV18 TGTGCCAGCTCACACGGGTACGAGCAGTACTTC CASSHGYEQYF
TRBJ1-1 . . TRBV2 TGTGCCAGCAGTGTAGCGGCAGGGGCTCAGAACACTGAAGCTTTCTTT CASSVAAGAQNTEAFF
TRBJ2-7 . . TRBV27 TGTGCCAGCAGTCATACAGGGCCCTACGAGCAGTACTTC CASSHTGPYEQYF
TRBJ2-7 . . TRBV7-8 TGTGCCAGCAGCTTGACAGGCTACGAGCAGTACTTC CASSLTGYEQYF
TRBJ2-1 TRBD2 once TRBV4-2 TGTGCCAGCAGCCAAGAAATCATAGCGGGAGGAAAGGTTGAGCAGTTCTTC CASSQEIIAGGKVEQFF
TRBJ2-3 . . TRBV4-2 TGTGCCAGCAGCCAATCGTGGGGCCCGGGACTAGGGGGCGCAGATACGCAGTATTTT CASSQSWGPGLGGADTQYF
TRBJ1-1 . . TRBV15 TGTGCCACCAGGGAGGACGATAGCACTGAAGCTTTCTTT CATREDDSTEAFF
TRBJ2-7 . . TRBV5-1 TGCGCCAGCAGCGAGTCGACCTTATCGGGAGAGCAGTACTTC CASSESTLSGEQYF
TRBJ1-2 . . TRBV6-4 TGTGCCAGCAGTGACTCACAGGGCTATGGCTACACCTTC CASSDSQGYGYTF
TRBJ2-7 TRBD1 once TRBV7-9 TGTGCCAGCAGCCCGGGGACAGGGGCGTTCCACGAGCAGTACTTC CASSPGTGAFHEQYF
TRBJ1-5 TRBD1 once TRBV2 TGTGCCAGCAGGGGGACAGGGAACAATCAGCCCCAGCATTTT CASRGTGNNQPQHF
TRBJ2-2 . . TRBV5-1 TGCGCCAGCAGCGTCCGGGAGTCGGGCACCGGGGAGCTGTTTTTT CASSVRESGTGELFF
TRBJ2-7 TRBD2 . TRBV5-4 TGTGCCAGCAGCTTGGAAGGACTAGCTCACGAGCAGTACTTC CASSLEGLAHEQYF
TRBJ2-1 . . TRBV6-6 TGTGCCAGCAGCCGATTGAGCGGCCCTATCCATGAGCAGTTCTTC CASSRLSGPIHEQFF
TRBJ1-2 . . TRBV7-9 TGTGCCAGCAGCTCGGGGGGCAGCTTCTATGGCTACACCTTC CASSSGGSFYGYTF
TRBJ1-1 TRBD1 . TRBV6-1 TGTGCCAGCAGTGTTCCCGGGACAGGGGGCGCGGGGGCTATGAACACTGAAGCTTTCTTT CASSVPGTGGAGAMNTEAFF
TRBJ1-3 . . TRBV12-5 TGTGCTAGTGGTTTGGTGGAACAGGGAAACACCATATATTTT CASGLVEQGNTIYF
TRBJ1-5 TRBD1 . TRBV19 TGTGCCAGTAGTACCGCCGGGACAGGGTATCAGCCCCAGCATTTT CASSTAGTGYQPQHF
TRBJ2-1 . . TRBV7-2 TGTGCCAGCACCGGTATGGTAGTTTTGAATGAGCAGTTCTTC CASTGMVVLNEQFF
TRBJ2-1 TRBD2 . TRBV5-8 TGTGCCAGCAGCCTCTCGACTAGCGGGAGCTCCTACAATGAGCAGTTCTTC CASSLSTSGSSYNEQFF
TRBJ2-1 TRBD2 . TRBV9 TGTGCCAGCAGCGTAGCTACGAGCGGGAGGGTCAATGAGCAGTTCTTC CASSVATSGRVNEQFF
TRBJ2-7 . . TRBV13 TGTGCCAGCAGCTTATGGGGGCCTGATGGAGAGCAGTACTTC CASSLWGPDGEQYF
TRBJ1-1 . . TRBV5-1 TGCGCCAGCAGCTTGGCCGGGTATACTGAAGCTTTCTTT CASSLAGYTEAFF
TRBJ1-2 TRBD1 . TRBV20-1 TGCAGTGCGACAGGGGGGAACGGCTACACCTTC CSATGGNGYTF
TRBJ2-5 . few TRBV6-5 TGTGCCAGCCGTCGTAGCGGCCAAGAGACCCAGTACTTC CASRRSGQETQYF
TRBJ1-1 . . TRBV12-3/TRBV12-4 TGTGCCAGCAGTAGCCAGGGCAACACTGAAGCTTTCTTT CASSSQGNTEAFF
TRBJ2-1 . . TRBV12-3/TRBV12-4 TGTGCCAGCAGTTTAGCGCTAAATGAGCAGTTCTTC CASSLALNEQFF
TRBJ1-3 TRBD1 . TRBV10-2 TGCGCCAGCAGAAAGACAGGGGATGGAAACACCATATATTTT CASRKTGDGNTIYF
TRBJ2-3 . . TRBV5-1 TGCGCCAGCAGCTTGGGGGACACCCTAAGCACAGATACGCAGTATTTT CASSLGDTLSTDTQYF
TRBJ2-7 TRBD1 once TRBV4-3 TGCGCCAGCAGCCAAGAGGACAGGGTTTCCTACGAGCAGTACTTC CASSQEDRVSYEQYF
TRBJ2-7 TRBD1 . TRBV5-1 TGCGCCAGCAGCCAGGGCGAAGGGACAGCCTACGAGCAGTACTTC CASSQGEGTAYEQYF
TRBJ2-1 . . TRBV5-1 TGCGCCAGCAGCTTGGGGACTAACTACAATGAGCAGTTCTTC CASSLGTNYNEQFF
TRBJ1-2 . . TRBV9 TGTGCCAGCAGCGGGAGCCCGATTAACTATGGCTACACCTTC CASSGSPINYGYTF
TRBJ1-1 . . TRBV3-1/TRBV3-2 TGTGCCAGCAGCCAAGGTTACGGGAACACTGAAGCTTTCTTT CASSQGYGNTEAFF
TRBJ1-1 . once TRBV15 TGTGCCACCGCGGTGGTTGGAGGTACTGAAGCTTTCTTT CATAVVGGTEAFF
TRBJ1-3 . . TRBV9 TGTGCCAGCAGCGTAGGGGCAGGGTCCACCTCTGGAAACACCATATATTTT CASSVGAGSTSGNTIYF